This T cell receptor beta chain was recovered during a study of response to subunit inactivated influenza vaccine. Overall study results and limits: Each seasonal influenza vaccination, the authors suggested, recruits few new T cells.

The CDR3 loop spans 14 amino acids. Germline V gene data show CDR1 as SGDLS and CDR2 as YYNGEE. With 5 bases removed from V and 1 base from J, the gap between germline ends came to 12 bases. MiXCR, run by TCRdb on the RT-PCR reads, gives a single entry per CDR3 protein. The top ten hold approximately 11% of the sample, which has hundreds of thousands of distinct CDR3 sequences, less than 20% seen once. As concerns this clonotype: The antigen is unknown.

Sequenced material: PBMCs from blood, taken 5 days after vaccination. The chain recombines TRBV9 with TRBJ2-5, with D possibly being TRBD2 (7 bases). This sequence was found in a man aged 45-65 years who received an inactivated influenza vaccine. Here the CDR3 reads CASSGAGAQETQYF. DNA for the CDR3: TGTGCCAGCAGTGGTGCGGGGGCCCAAGAGACCCAGTACTTC.